This TCR beta chain emerged from a study of cytomegalovirus exposure and HLA in healthy donors (dated by TCRdb to about 2017). About the investigation overall: A later analysis indicated that the roughly 130 validation repertoires were generated on the platform also employed for the approximately 700 repertoires of the first cohort. The study was designed to test whether signatures of past pathogen exposure could be identified by cataloging public T cell receptors. Along with the roughly 700-subject first cohort, a separate validation cohort of over a hundred different subjects was used. To predict cytomegalovirus infection status, the study brought together high-throughput TCR immunosequencing, statistical association of individual TCRs with disease status, and machine learning. What the research found in general, with its limitations: In the study, around 160 TCR beta chains were listed as associated with cytomegalovirus. Subsequent analysis determined that TCRs grouped into clusters in the first cohort also showed a tendency toward co-occurrence across the 120 validation repertoires, and approximately 93% of cluster scores exceeded 0. The classifier was reported to diagnose cytomegalovirus status with high specificity and sensitivity in both the original cohort and the validation cohort. A later analysis had no HLA typing for the validation cohort, so co-occurrence there was scored across all 110 or so repertoires. A few of the identified cytomegalovirus-associated TCR beta chains were confirmed in vitro to be specific for cytomegalovirus antigens. According to the authors, the approach could potentially be generalized to other disease states and immunological phenotypes. Most TCR sequences were seen in very few donors, while some public TCRs were found in many individuals.

Donors formed part of the validation cohort, which comprised over a hundred subjects and was distinct from the first cohort of under 850 subjects. The germline V gene specifies SGHTA as CDR1 and FQGNSA as CDR2. Spanning cysteine to phenylalanine, the CDR3 consists of 16 amino acids. The kept DNA is CDR3 alone, 48 bases in frame from the first base. V is pared back by 5 bases and J by 6 bases, with 19 bases lying between the germline termini. To note about this clone: The antigen it recognizes is unknown. Per-nucleotide qualities are absent, and no much larger clonotype sits a single base away.

The library was obtained by the immunoSEQ multiplex PCR assay. Under the source paper's analysis protocol: To diagnose cytomegalovirus status from the catalog of TCR beta chain sequences, a statistical classification framework was built. This immuneACCESS table, as held by TCRdb, lists in-frame sequences with V and J called but not all clones. Of the missing ones, under half trace to an unresolved V gene in checked studies; the others have no known cause. The D gene and trimming were derived from the DNA, and the V and J assignments and clone size from that table. The table for this sample lists tens of thousands of clones; roughly 94% of them were counted only once. The top ten hold around 2% of the sample.

Sequencing input: PBMCs. The sequence links TRBV7-2 to TRBJ1-4, with TRBD1 as a weak D call on 6 bases. The source of this sequence is a man between 18 and 35 years old in good health and CMV-seronegative. The CDR3 region: CASSVVGGAIDEKLFF. The nucleotide sequence reads as follows: TGTGCCAGCAGCGTCGTAGGGGGGGCGATAGATGAAAAACTGTTTTTT.